The 28 T cell receptor beta chains listed next were all sequenced from one sample in a study of OX40 agonist ivuxolimab in advanced cancers. This table comes from immunoSEQ multiplex PCR, and its TCRdb copy is limited to in-frame clones, with some not included. Of some 52,000 clones in the sample, over 70% were seen once. Sequences were derived from CD4+ or CD8+ T cells sorted from blood, sampled in a trial of the OX40 agonist ivuxolimab. The source of these receptors is an adult with an advanced solid tumor such as melanoma, head and neck, liver or kidney cancer.

As regards this clone: Other DNA sequences in the same sample also yield this CDR3. The rearrangement joins TRBV5-1 to TRBJ1-1, with D perhaps matching TRBD1 (5 bases). V lost 0 bases and J 6 bases, leaving 9 bases between the germline ends. This CDR3 has 13 residues. Germline V gene lookup returns CDR1 SGHRS and CDR2 YFSETQ. The CDR3, as DNA: TGCGCCAGCAGCTTGGCCGGGACCCCTGAAGCTTTCTTT. Translating gives CASSLAGTPEAFF. The variable domain in full, with the rest retrieved from reference TRBV5-1 and TRBJ1-1, is KAGVTQTPRYLIKTRGQQVTLSCSPISGHRSVSWYQQTPGQGLQFLFEYFSETQRNKGNFPGRFSGRQFSNSRSEMNVSTLELGDSALYLCASSLAGTPEAFFGQGTRLTVV.

The V gene is TRBV7-2, the J gene TRBJ2-7; 9 bases are shared with TRBD2. The trim removed 1 base at V and 7 bases at J, leaving 11 bases unmatched. The length of the CDR3 is 16 residues. Germline CDR1 SGHTA, CDR2 FQGNSA. In DNA form, the CDR3 reads TGTGCCAGCAGCTTAGATTCTAGCGGGATACTGGGGGAGCAGTACTTC. Its protein is CASSLDSSGILGEQYF.

The chain employs TRBV27 and TRBJ2-1; unclear D gene. This CDR3 has 12 residues. Per germline, CDR1 MNHEY and CDR2 SMNVEV (reference sequence). Trimming pared 5 bases from V and 7 bases from J, leaving 9 bases between. CDR3 residues: CASSILGNEQFF. The CDR3 DNA follows: TGTGCCAGCAGTATCCTAGGAAATGAGCAGTTCTTC.

Only one count was recorded for this clone. The chain employs TRBV6-5 and TRBJ1-4; D possibly corresponds to TRBD1 (6 bases). The germline V gene encodes CDR1 MNHEY and CDR2 SVGAGI. The CDR3 runs 13 residues. V lost 8 bases, J lost 8 bases, and 15 bases lay in between. CDR3 DNA sequence: TGTGCCAGCGCCCCTACAGGGCGGGAAAAACTGTTTTTT. Its translation: CASAPTGREKLFF.

This clone appeared a few times. The rearrangement joins TRBV6-1 to TRBJ1-5; D not resolved. From germline, CDR1 is MNHNS and CDR2 SASEGT. Trimming left V 7 bases short and J 6 bases short, with 13 bases between. CDR3 size: 13 residues. The CDR3 loop reads CASMEDLTQPQHF. The CDR3 nucleotides are TGTGCCAGCATGGAGGATCTCACTCAGCCCCAGCATTTT.

The J gene is TRBJ2-2, the V gene TRBV2; TRBD2 might be the D (5 bases). The germline V gene has CDR1 SNHLY and CDR2 FYNNEI. Trimming shortened V by 6 bases and J by 0 bases, and 8 bases separated the two germline ends. This CDR3 has 14 residues. CDR3 amino acids: CASSAGPNTGELFF. CDR3 bases: TGTGCCAGCAGCGCGGGCCCGAACACCGGGGAGCTGTTTTTT.

The genes are TRBV2 and TRBJ2-3; 8 bases are a match to TRBD2. V dropped 6 bases and J dropped 9; count of bases not matched to a gene: 8. Germline V gene sequence: CDR1 SNHLY, CDR2 FYNNEI. This CDR3 has 13 amino acids. CDR3 sequence reads: CASSEREGDTQYF. The DNA for the CDR3 is TGTGCCAGCAGCGAACGGGAGGGGGACACGCAGTATTTT.

This clone has only one observation. This rearrangement joins TRBV11-2 to TRBJ2-1, with 9 bases identical to TRBD1. Per the germline V gene, CDR1 is SGHAT and CDR2 is FQNNGV. The junction had 9 bases not matched to a gene; V was cut back by 6 bases and J by 12 bases. There are 13 residues in the CDR3. CDR3 DNA: TGTGCCAGCAGATCCCTGGGACAGGGTGTGCAGTTCTTC. Its translation: CASRSLGQGVQFF. Full variable domain (rest looked up from reference TRBV11-2 and TRBJ2-1): EAGVAQSPRYKIIEKRQSVAFWCNPISGHATLYWYQQILGQGPKLLIQFQNNGVVDDSQLPKDRFSAERLKGVDSTLKIQPAKLEDSAVYLCASRSLGQGVQFFGPGTRLTVL.

The chain combines TRBV5-1 with TRBJ2-5; TRBD1 aligns across 8 bases. Germline loops: CDR1 SGHRS, CDR2 YFSETQ. CDR3 length: 13 amino acids. Trimming at V came to 0 bases and at J to 6 bases, leaving 1 base not matched to a gene. CDR3 protein: CASSLGQGQTQYF. CDR3 in DNA: TGCGCCAGCAGCTTGGGACAGGGGCAGACCCAGTACTTC. Full variable domain (outside the CDR3, taken from reference TRBV5-1 and TRBJ2-5): KAGVTQTPRYLIKTRGQQVTLSCSPISGHRSVSWYQQTPGQGLQFLFEYFSETQRNKGNFPGRFSGRQFSNSRSEMNVSTLELGDSALYLCASSLGQGQTQYFGPGTRLLVL.

The genes are TRBV5-6 and TRBJ2-7; 11 bases agree with TRBD1. The CDR3 is 15 residues long. Trimming cost V 2 bases and J 4 bases; bases outside gene matches: 5. Germline V gene data show CDR1 as SGHDT and CDR2 as YYEEEE. CDR3 DNA sequence: TGTGCCAGCAGCTTATTCGGGACAGGGGGTTACGAGCAGTACGTC. Translating it yields CASSLFGTGGYEQYV.

In DNA form, the CDR3 reads TGCGCCAGCAGGGGACTGCATAATTCACCCCTCCACTTT. This codes for CASRGLHNSPLHF. The chain links TRBV5-1 to TRBJ1-6, with TRBD1 as a possible D gene (5 bases). V was pared by 5 bases and J by 5 bases, with 8 bases between. The CDR3 totals 13 residues. In germline, CDR1 is SGHRS, CDR2 YFSETQ.

This clone was picked up one time. The chain has TRBV18 and TRBJ2-6; 7 nucleotides line up with TRBD1. The length of the CDR3 is 19 residues. V lost 2 bases to trimming and J lost 5 bases; unmatched junction nucleotides: 15. Germline V gene data show CDR1 as KGHSH and CDR2 as LQKENI. The CDR3 reads CASSPMVPGGSERANVLTF. CDR3 bases: TGTGCCAGCTCACCAATGGTGCCAGGGGGTTCCGAAAGGGCCAACGTCCTGACTTTC.

V gene TRBV5-1 combines with J gene TRBJ2-5; unclear D gene. The CDR3 sequence is 12 residues long. CDR1 and CDR2 from the germline V gene are SGHRS and YFSETQ. Trimming removed 0 bases from V and 2 bases from J, with 2 bases in between. The CDR3, as DNA: TGCGCCAGCAGCTTGGATCAAGAGACCCAGTACTTC. This codes for CASSLDQETQYF.

The chain joins TRBV18 to TRBJ1-3; 9 nucleotides agree with TRBD1. CDR3 length equals 16 residues. Germline V CDR1 and CDR2: KGHSH, LQKENI. With 4 bases clipped from V and 4 bases from J, the junction kept 8 bases outside the gene matches. The CDR3 DNA sequence: TGTGCCAGCTCACTCTCCGGGACAGGGCTCGGAAACACCATATATTTT. Translation gives CASSLSGTGLGNTIYF.

The V gene is TRBV12-5, the J gene TRBJ1-2; 7 positions match TRBD1. The CDR3 extends over 14 amino acids. V gave up 1 base and J gave up 4 bases; unmatched junction bases: 3. Germline V gene lookup returns CDR1 LGHNT and CDR2 FRNRAP. The CDR3 nucleotides are TGTGCTAGTGGTTTGGGGTGGGACAGCTATGGCTACACCTTC. Amino acids: CASGLGWDSYGYTF.

This clone has only one observation. This chain links TRBV6-1 with TRBJ1-1; D not resolved. Trimming took 2 bases from V and 2 from J, leaving 12 bases between them. CDR1 MNHNS and CDR2 SASEGT come from the germline V gene. The CDR3 runs 15 residues. The CDR3 bases are TGTGCCAGCAGTGAACGCGGGCTCCCTAACACTGAAGCTTTCTTT. This codes for CASSERGLPNTEAFF.

V is TRBV10-3 and J is TRBJ2-5, with a tentative D call TRBD2 (5 bases). The ends were cut back, 3 bases at V and 5 bases at J, with 16 bases in the middle. Germline CDR1 ENHRY, CDR2 SYGVKD. The CDR3 consists of 15 residues. Here the CDR3 DNA reads TGTGCCATCAGTGACTCACTAGTATCGCGGGAGACCCAGTACTTC. Residues: CAISDSLVSRETQYF.

This chain joins TRBV11-2 and TRBJ2-5; D gene uncertain. The CDR3 contains 14 residues. Germline values: CDR1 SGHAT, CDR2 FQNNGV. Trimming cost V 5 bases and J 0 bases, with 10 bases left between them. The CDR3 reads CASSQRHDQETQYF. CDR3 bases: TGTGCCAGCAGCCAAAGACACGACCAAGAGACCCAGTACTTC.

This clone was counted a single time. The genes are TRBV18 and TRBJ1-5; 8 nucleotides align to TRBD1. This CDR3 is built from 13 residues. Germline V gene lookup returns CDR1 KGHSH and CDR2 LQKENI. V lost 5 bases to trimming and J lost 5 bases; unmatched junction nucleotides: 2. CDR3 loop: CASSGQGDQPQHF. The DNA for the CDR3 is TGTGCCAGCTCAGGACAGGGCGATCAGCCCCAGCATTTT.

The chain joins TRBV5-1 to TRBJ2-7; D possibly corresponds to TRBD2 (6 bases). V lost 0 bases and J lost 5, with 12 bases in between. CDR1 SGHRS and CDR2 YFSETQ come from the germline V gene. This CDR3 has 14 residues. CDR3 in DNA: TGCGCCAGCAGCTTGGAAGCTAGCGATAACGAGCAGTACTTC. Translated, it gives CASSLEASDNEQYF.

V and J are TRBV5-1 and TRBJ1-2; D is possibly TRBD1 (5 bases). CDR3 length equals 15 residues. V was cut by 5 bases and J by 2 bases, with 16 bases left in between. Germline CDR1 and CDR2: SGHRS and YFSETQ. Here the CDR3 reads CASRSLDSWNYGYTF. CDR3 bases: TGCGCCAGCAGATCACTTGACAGTTGGAACTATGGCTACACCTTC.

The chain links TRBV28 to TRBJ2-7; no reliable D call. From germline, CDR1 is MDHEN and CDR2 SYDVKM. Trimming removed 3 bases from V and 2 bases from J, with 8 bases in between. This CDR3 region has 13 residues. CDR3 bases: TGTGCCAGCAGTTTTAGTAATACCTACGAGCAGTACTTC. Protein product: CASSFSNTYEQYF.

The chain carries TRBV25-1 and TRBJ1-5; 9 positions agree with TRBD1. The junction had 9 bases not matched to a gene; V was cut back by 1 base and J by 2 bases. There are 18 residues in the CDR3. CDR1 MGHDK and CDR2 SYGVNS come from the germline V gene. The CDR3 loop reads CASSECPRQGGGNQPQHF. CDR3 nucleotides: TGTGCCAGCAGTGAATGCCCCAGACAGGGGGGGGGCAATCAGCCCCAGCATTTT.

CDR3 loop: CASSAGESTGGYGYTF. The CDR3 DNA sequence: TGTGCCAGCAGCGCGGGGGAAAGCACAGGCGGCTATGGCTACACCTTC. The chain uses TRBV5-8 and TRBJ1-2; D is perhaps TRBD1 (5 bases). The germline V and J ends were trimmed by 4 bases and 4 bases, with 20 bases remaining between them. Per germline, CDR1 SGHTS and CDR2 YDEGEE. The length of the CDR3 is 16 residues.

The rearrangement uses TRBV6-1 and TRBJ1-2; D is unclear. Trimming shortened V by 8 bases and J by 6 bases, and 16 bases separated the two germline ends. Germline V lookup: CDR1 MNHNS, CDR2 SASEGT. There are 13 residues in the CDR3. The CDR3 here is CASRASGENGYTF. DNA of the CDR3: TGTGCCAGCCGAGCCAGCGGGGAAAATGGCTACACCTTC.

The chain is built from TRBV28 and TRBJ2-2; 10 nucleotides agree with TRBD1. V was pared by 3 bases and J by 5 bases, with 9 bases of the junction left unmatched. Germline CDR1 and CDR2: MDHEN and SYDVKM. This CDR3 has 17 amino acids. The CDR3 sequence: CASSLPPGQGLTGELFF. In DNA, the CDR3 is TGTGCCAGCAGTTTGCCACCGGGACAGGGGCTAACCGGGGAGCTGTTTTTT.

This clone was detected only a few times. The V call is TRBV5-5, the J call TRBJ1-1, with D tentatively TRBD1 (6 bases). Trimming shortened V by 3 bases and J by 7 bases, and 16 bases separated the two germline ends. This CDR3 is 14 amino acids long. Germline CDR1 SGHKS, CDR2 YYEKEE (reference sequence). CDR3 sequence: CASSSYRRGVEAFF. In DNA, the CDR3 is TGTGCCAGCAGCTCGTACCGCAGGGGCGTTGAAGCTTTCTTT.

The CDR3 coding sequence is TGTGCCAGCGTCTCGGGGGCGGCAGATACGCAGTATTTT. Protein: CASVSGAADTQYF. The chain couples TRBV27 to TRBJ2-3; perhaps D is TRBD1 or TRBD2 (6 bases each). This CDR3 comprises 13 residues. V dropped 8 bases and J dropped 4 bases, with 13 bases sitting between them. The V gene's germline CDR1 is MNHEY and CDR2 SMNVEV (reference sequence).